This T cell receptor beta chain was identified during a study of blood T cell repertoires in COVID-19. At the level of the study: Whether acute or convalescent, the COVID-19 samples came from the United States, Italy and Spain. Sample material is recorded as cDNA or gDNA derived from T cells, B-cell-depleted T cells, or PBMCs.

Under the authors' procedure: The authors estimated nucleated cell counts from reference gene primer amplification. Produced via immunoSEQ multiplex PCR; TCRdb's table is partial and in-frame only. D and trimming come from the DNA, and the V and J calls and clone size come from that table. The sample lists just under 65,000 clones; more than 70% were seen once. V lost 5 bases and J lost 6; bases outside the gene matches: 9. There are 14 residues in the CDR3. Germline V gene data show CDR1 as SGHRS and CDR2 as YFSETQ. The receptor's source is a human donor in a cohort sampled during active COVID-19. The specimen was peripheral blood. The rearrangement uses TRBV5-1 and TRBJ2-7; 9 positions match TRBD1. The CDR3 DNA is TGCGCCAGCAGTTTAGGGACAGGGTCGGCCGAGCAGTACTTC. Translation: CASSLGTGSAEQYF.